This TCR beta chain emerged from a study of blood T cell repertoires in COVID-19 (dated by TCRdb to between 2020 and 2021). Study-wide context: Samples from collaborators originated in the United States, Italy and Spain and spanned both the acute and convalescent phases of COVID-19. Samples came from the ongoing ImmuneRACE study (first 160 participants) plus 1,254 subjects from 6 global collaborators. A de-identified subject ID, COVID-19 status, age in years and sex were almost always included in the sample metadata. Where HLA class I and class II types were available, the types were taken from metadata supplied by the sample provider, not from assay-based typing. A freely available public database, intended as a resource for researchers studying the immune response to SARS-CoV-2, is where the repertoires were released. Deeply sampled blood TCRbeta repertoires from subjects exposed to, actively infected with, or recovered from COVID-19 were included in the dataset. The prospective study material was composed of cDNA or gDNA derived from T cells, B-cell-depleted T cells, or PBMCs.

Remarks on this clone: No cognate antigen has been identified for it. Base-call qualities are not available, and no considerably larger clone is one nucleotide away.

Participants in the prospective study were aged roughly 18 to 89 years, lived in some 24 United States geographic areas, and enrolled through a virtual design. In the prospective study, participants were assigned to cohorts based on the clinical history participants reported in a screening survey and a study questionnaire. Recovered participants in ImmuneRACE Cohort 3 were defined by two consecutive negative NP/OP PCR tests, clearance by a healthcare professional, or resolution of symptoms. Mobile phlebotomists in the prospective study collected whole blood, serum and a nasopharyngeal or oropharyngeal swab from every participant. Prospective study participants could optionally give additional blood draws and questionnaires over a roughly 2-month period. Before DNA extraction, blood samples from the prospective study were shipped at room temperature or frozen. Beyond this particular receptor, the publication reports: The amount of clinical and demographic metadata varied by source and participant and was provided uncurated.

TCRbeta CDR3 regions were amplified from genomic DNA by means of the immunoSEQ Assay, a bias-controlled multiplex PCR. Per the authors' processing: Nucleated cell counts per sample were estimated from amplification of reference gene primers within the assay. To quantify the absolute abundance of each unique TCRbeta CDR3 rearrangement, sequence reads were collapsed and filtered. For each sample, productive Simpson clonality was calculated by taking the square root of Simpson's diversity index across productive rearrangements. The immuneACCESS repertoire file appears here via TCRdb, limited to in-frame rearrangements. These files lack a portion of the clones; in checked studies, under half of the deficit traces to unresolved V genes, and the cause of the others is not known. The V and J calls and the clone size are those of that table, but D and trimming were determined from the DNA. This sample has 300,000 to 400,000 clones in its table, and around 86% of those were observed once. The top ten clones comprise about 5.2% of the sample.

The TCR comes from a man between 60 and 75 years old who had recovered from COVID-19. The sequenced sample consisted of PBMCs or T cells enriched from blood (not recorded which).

The bases are TGTGCCACCGAGGAGCAAGGACTAGCGGGCTTACGGAAGCAGTTCTTC. Protein translation: CATEEQGLAGLRKQFF. The chain is encoded by TRBV24-1 joined to TRBJ2-1, and 11 junctional nucleotides match TRBD2. The CDR3 covers 16 residues, taking in both the cysteine and the phenylalanine. Left in the record is the CDR3 DNA by itself, 48 bases read in frame from the first base. CDR1 KGHDR and CDR2 SFDVKD were looked up in the germline V gene. V is trimmed back by 9 bases and J by 11 bases, and the junction contains 17 bases that no gene match accounts for.